These 12 T cell receptor beta chains came from one sample sequenced in a study of T cell responses to AZD1222 COVID-19 vaccine. Produced via immunoSEQ multiplex PCR; TCRdb's table is partial and in-frame only. The data show more than 150,000 clones, approximately 94% seen once. The material was peripheral blood, obtained 28 days after the second AZD1222 dose. These TCRs come from an adult who received the AZD1222 COVID-19 vaccine.

V usage is TRBV6-5 and J usage is TRBJ1-1, with 7 bases fitting TRBD1. With V trimmed by 6 bases and J by 8 bases, 3 bases remained unmatched. The CDR3 runs 11 residues. Germline V gene lookup returns CDR1 MNHEY and CDR2 SVGAGI. The CDR3 loop is CASRFRGEAFF. The CDR3 DNA reads TGTGCCAGCAGATTCAGGGGGGAAGCTTTCTTT.

This clone appeared a single time. This chain uses TRBV13 with TRBJ2-3; TRBD2 matches 10 bases. The CDR3 extends over 16 amino acids. Germline V gives CDR1 PRHDT, CDR2 FYEKMQ (reference sequence). V lost 5 bases to trimming and J lost 4 bases; unmatched junction nucleotides: 9. CDR3 bases: TGTGCCAGCAGCCAAGGAGCGGGGGGGCAGGCAGATACGCAGTATTTT. Amino acid sequence: CASSQGAGGQADTQYF.

The chain has TRBV5-5 and TRBJ2-1, with 7 bases matching TRBD2. The CDR3 has 15 residues. With 0 bases clipped from V and 7 bases from J, the junction kept 7 bases outside the gene matches. Germline CDR1 and CDR2: SGHKS and YYEKEE (reference sequence). The CDR3 nucleotides are TGTGCCAGCAGCTTGGAACGACTAGCTCGGAATGAGCAGTTCTTC. Translated, it gives CASSLERLARNEQFF.

This chain connects TRBV19 to TRBJ1-5; D remains ambiguous. Between the trimmed V and J ends, which lost 6 bases and 1 base, there was a span of 13 bases. The CDR3 sequence is 15 residues long. Germline V CDR1 and CDR2: LNHDA, SQIVND (reference sequence). The CDR3 sequence: CASSVTTMSNQPQHF. The CDR3 DNA reads as TGTGCCAGTAGCGTAACTACAATGAGCAATCAGCCCCAGCATTTT.

This chain links TRBV5-6 with TRBJ1-3; D might be TRBD1 (6 bases). The CDR3 extends over 16 amino acids. Looked up from germline, CDR1 is SGHDT and CDR2 is YYEEEE. V dropped 1 base and J dropped 2 bases, with 13 bases sitting between them. Written as DNA, the CDR3 is TGTGCCAGCAGCTTGTCAGGGGTGACGCCTGGAAACACCATATATTTT. Translated: CASSLSGVTPGNTIYF.

This clone appeared a single time. The chain joins TRBV19 to TRBJ1-2, with D perhaps TRBD1 (5 bases). The CDR3 is 14 amino acids. Trimming pared 3 bases from V and 2 bases from J, leaving 10 bases between. Germline V gives CDR1 LNHDA, CDR2 SQIVND (reference sequence). The CDR3 sequence is CASSIQDKNYGYTF. Written as DNA, the CDR3 is TGTGCCAGTAGTATTCAGGACAAGAACTATGGCTACACCTTC.

CDR3 nucleotide sequence: TGTGCCAGTAGTCCTCAAGGTACTAGCTCCTACGAGCAGTACTTC. Amino acid sequence: CASSPQGTSSYEQYF. This chain uses TRBV19 with TRBJ2-7; maybe TRBD2 (5 bases). The ends were cut back, 5 bases at V and 0 bases at J, with 14 bases in the middle. Looked up from germline, CDR1 is LNHDA and CDR2 is SQIVND (reference sequence). The CDR3 has 15 amino acids.

The J gene is TRBJ2-3, the V gene TRBV7-2, with TRBD1 identical over 8 bases. V was clipped by 4 bases and J by 5 bases; unmatched bases: 8. CDR1 and CDR2 (germline): SGHTA, FQGNSA. This CDR3 has 15 amino acids. CDR3 in DNA: TGTGCCAGCAGCTCGCAGGGGGCTGGGGGAGATACGCAGTATTTT. Translated: CASSSQGAGGDTQYF.

This sequence joins TRBV6-2 or TRBV6-3 and TRBJ1-5, with 12 positions matching TRBD1. Germline lookup yields CDR1 MNHEY and CDR2 SVGEGT. The ends lost 4 bases at V and 2 bases at J; junction bases unmatched: 12. This CDR3 has 19 amino acids. The CDR3 loop is CASSSPGQGALGGNQPQHF. Here the CDR3 DNA reads TGTGCCAGCAGTTCTCCGGGACAGGGGGCCCTGGGGGGCAATCAGCCCCAGCATTTT.

In DNA form, the CDR3 reads TGTGCCAGCAGCTTGAATAGCAATCAGCCCCAGCATTTT. Residues: CASSLNSNQPQHF. This chain joins TRBV5-8 and TRBJ1-5, with D unresolved. CDR1 SGHTS and CDR2 YDEGEE come from the germline V gene. V was trimmed by 1 base and J by 0 bases, leaving 2 bases between them. This CDR3 comprises 13 residues.

The chain has TRBV28 and TRBJ2-7; D is tentatively TRBD1 or TRBD2 (5 bases each). This CDR3 contains 18 residues. Germline V CDR1 and CDR2: MDHEN, SYDVKM. V was trimmed by 1 base and J by 0 bases, leaving 19 bases between them. The CDR3 is CASSLSRGRDLYSYEQYF. Here the CDR3 DNA reads TGTGCCAGCAGTTTATCCCGGGGTAGGGACCTATACTCCTACGAGCAGTACTTC.

This rearrangement joins TRBV9 to TRBJ1-2; no definite D call. Trimming cost V 7 bases and J 5 bases, with 9 bases left between them. The CDR3 sequence is 11 residues long. The V gene's germline CDR1 is SGDLS and CDR2 YYNGEE. This CDR3 reads CASARDYGYTF. In DNA form, the CDR3 reads TGTGCCAGCGCTAGGGATTATGGCTACACCTTC.